This entry lists 26 T cell receptor beta chains sequenced from one sample in a study of T cell clones after liver transplantation. TCRdb's copy holds only in-frame clones and misses some; the assay was immunoSEQ multiplex PCR. The sample comprises roughly 40,000 clones, just over 85% of which are singletons, and roughly 2.5% rests with the top ten. The sample in question was CD4+ T cells from blood, obtained 24 months after liver transplant. Receptors originate from a human patient who received a liver transplant. Certain T cells may be donor cells from the graft.

The chain joins TRBV28 to TRBJ2-7; tentative D call: TRBD2 (7 bases). The CDR3 is 14 residues long. The V end was cut by 7 bases, the J end by 3 bases, with 16 bases between. Germline lookup yields CDR1 MDHEN and CDR2 SYDVKM. The DNA of the CDR3 is TGTGCCAGCACCCCTGAGGGGGGGATCTACGAGCAGTACTTC. It specifies CASTPEGGIYEQYF.

This clone was seen only a few times. J is TRBJ1-2 and V is TRBV9; D gene uncertain. CDR3 length equals 15 residues. The V and J ends lost 0 bases and 2 bases respectively, with 11 bases between them. CDR1 and CDR2 from the germline V gene are SGDLS and YYNGEE. The CDR3 DNA sequence: TGTGCCAGCAGCGTAGGCGGCGGGATGAACTATGGCTACACCTTC. Translating gives CASSVGGGMNYGYTF.

The chain recombines TRBV5-1 with TRBJ1-5, with 7 bases fitting TRBD1. The junction had 6 bases not matched to a gene; V was cut back by 3 bases and J by 6 bases. In germline, CDR1 is SGHRS, CDR2 YFSETQ. The CDR3 extends over 14 amino acids. In nucleotides, the CDR3 is TGCGCCAGCAGCTCCCAGACAGGGTCTCAGCCCCAGCATTTT. Its protein product is CASSSQTGSQPQHF.

The chain carries TRBV15 and TRBJ2-1, with 9 nucleotides matching TRBD1. The CDR3 spans 16 residues. In germline, CDR1 is LNHNV, CDR2 YYDKDF (reference sequence). V lost 0 bases to trimming and J lost 10 bases; unmatched junction nucleotides: 10. CDR3 sequence (DNA): TGTGCCACCAGCAGAGAACCTCTTGCCGGGACAGGGGAGCAGTTCTTC. As protein: CATSREPLAGTGEQFF.

J is TRBJ2-3 and V is TRBV6-5, with no clear D. Trimming cost V 0 bases and J 5 bases, with 12 bases left between them. Per germline, CDR1 MNHEY and CDR2 SVGAGI. This CDR3 is built from 15 residues. CDR3 sequence reads: CASSYSIIHLDTQYF. The CDR3 DNA is TGTGCCAGCAGTTACTCGATTATACATCTAGATACGCAGTATTTT.

This sequence joins TRBV15 and TRBJ2-7, with D maybe TRBD1 (5 bases). This CDR3 has 12 amino acids. CDR1 and CDR2 from the germline V gene are LNHNV and YYDKDF (reference sequence). Trimming shortened V by 4 bases and J by 5 bases, and 9 bases separated the two germline ends. CDR3 loop: CATSTRQNEQYF. The CDR3 region has the DNA TGTGCCACCAGCACCCGACAGAACGAGCAGTACTTC.

This rearrangement joins TRBV7-6 to TRBJ2-1, with D hard to call. The germline V gene has CDR1 SGHVS and CDR2 FNYEAQ. V lost 1 base to trimming and J lost 7 bases, with 8 bases between them. The CDR3 extends over 13 amino acids. This chain's CDR3 is CASSLDYGNEQFF. As DNA, the CDR3 is TGTGCCAGCAGCTTAGACTATGGGAATGAGCAGTTCTTC.

The chain joins TRBV5-5 to TRBJ2-1; D is uncertain. The CDR3 loop spans 13 amino acids. Looked up from germline, CDR1 is SGHKS and CDR2 is YYEKEE (reference sequence). Trimming took 1 base from V and 6 from J, leaving 8 bases between them. The CDR3 nucleotides are TGTGCCAGCAGCTTGCGACCAAGCAATGAGCAGTTCTTC. It yields the protein CASSLRPSNEQFF.

The chain is built from TRBV5-1 and TRBJ2-7; the D gene could be TRBD1 or TRBD2 (6 bases each). Per germline, CDR1 SGHRS and CDR2 YFSETQ. The CDR3 runs 13 residues. Trimming removed 4 bases at V and 2 bases at J, with 10 bases between. The CDR3 bases are TGCGCCAGCAGCGGGGGGACACCCTACGAGCAGTACTTC. Amino acids: CASSGGTPYEQYF.

This chain joins TRBV28 and TRBJ2-1, with 9 bases that match TRBD2. This CDR3 contains 14 residues. Per the germline V gene, CDR1 is MDHEN and CDR2 is SYDVKM. Germline trimming cut 6 bases from V and 6 bases from J; bases unmatched to any gene: 6. Here the CDR3 reads CASSRGGRANEQFF. Written as DNA, the CDR3 is TGTGCCAGCAGCCGCGGCGGGAGGGCCAATGAGCAGTTCTTC.

The chain has TRBV5-1 and TRBJ2-2; TRBD1 matches 7 bases. J lost 4 bases, V lost 3 bases, and 9 bases had no gene match. Germline CDR1 reads SGHRS; CDR2 reads YFSETQ. The CDR3 length is 16 residues. This CDR3 reads CASSWNTGTATGELFF. The DNA of the CDR3 is TGCGCCAGCAGCTGGAATACCGGGACAGCCACCGGGGAGCTGTTTTTT.

This chain links TRBV27 with TRBJ2-1; the match to TRBD2 covers 11 bases. V shed 3 bases and J 8 bases; nucleotides not matched to a gene: 0. The CDR3 consists of 13 residues. Germline V gene lookup returns CDR1 MNHEY and CDR2 SMNVEV (reference sequence). CDR3 coding DNA: TGTGCCAGCAGTTTGACTAGCGGGGATGAGCAGTTCTTC. Translated: CASSLTSGDEQFF.

V is TRBV28 and J is TRBJ1-5; possible D gene TRBD1, 6 bases. V lost 5 bases and J lost 0, with 17 bases in between. Germline V lookup: CDR1 MDHEN, CDR2 SYDVKM. CDR3 length: 17 residues. In nucleotides, the CDR3 is TGTGCCAGCAGTCCTACAGACAGGAAGTATAGCAATCAGCCCCAGCATTTT. Protein sequence: CASSPTDRKYSNQPQHF.

The V call is TRBV18, the J call TRBJ2-3, with 10 nucleotides matching TRBD2. This CDR3 has 15 residues. The junction had 1 base not matched to a gene; V was cut back by 1 base and J by 3 bases. Germline assignment: CDR1 KGHSH and CDR2 LQKENI. CDR3: CASSPRTSGTDTQYF. CDR3 bases: TGTGCCAGCTCACCACGGACTAGCGGAACAGATACGCAGTATTTT.

V usage is TRBV6-5 and J usage is TRBJ1-2; TRBD1 matches 10 bases. Germline V gene data show CDR1 as MNHEY and CDR2 as SVGAGI. Losses at the gene ends were 6 bases for V and 6 bases for J; bases not matched to a gene: 4. CDR3 length: 13 amino acids. The CDR3 bases are TGTGCCAGCAGGCGCGGGACAGGGGATGGCTACACCTTC. Residues: CASRRGTGDGYTF.

This chain links TRBV6-5 with TRBJ2-7; D assignment may be TRBD1 or TRBD2 (5 bases each). The CDR3 consists of 15 residues. Between the trimmed V and J ends, which lost 0 bases and 4 bases, there was a span of 13 bases. Germline lookup yields CDR1 MNHEY and CDR2 SVGAGI. CDR3 nucleotide sequence: TGTGCCAGCAGTTACTCTAGGGACGTGCGTTACGAGCAGTACTTC. Residues: CASSYSRDVRYEQYF.

The rearrangement uses TRBV5-1 and TRBJ1-2; D remains ambiguous. V was shortened by 0 bases and J by 0 bases, with 6 bases between the two germline ends. This CDR3 is 14 amino acids long. Germline-derived CDR1 and CDR2 are SGHRS and YFSETQ. The DNA of the CDR3 is TGCGCCAGCAGCTTGGAACCAGCTAACTATGGCTACACCTTC. It codes for CASSLEPANYGYTF.

The J gene is TRBJ1-5, the V gene TRBV5-1, with 9 positions matching TRBD1. The CDR3 loop spans 16 amino acids. The V and J ends lost 0 bases and 4 bases, in that order; junction bases with no gene match: 5. Germline assignment: CDR1 SGHRS and CDR2 YFSETQ. The CDR3 protein is CASSLGGDRANQPQHF. The CDR3 DNA follows: TGCGCCAGCAGCTTGGGTGGGGACAGGGCAAATCAGCCCCAGCATTTT. Supplemented by reference TRBV5-1 and TRBJ1-5, the full variable domain reads KAGVTQTPRYLIKTRGQQVTLSCSPISGHRSVSWYQQTPGQGLQFLFEYFSETQRNKGNFPGRFSGRQFSNSRSEMNVSTLELGDSALYLCASSLGGDRANQPQHFGDGTRLSIL.

The chain uses TRBV28 and TRBJ2-7, with 8 bases fitting TRBD1. The CDR3 is made up of 14 amino acids. CDR1 and CDR2 (germline): MDHEN, SYDVKM. Trimming at V came to 7 bases and at J to 5 bases, leaving 10 bases not matched to a gene. The CDR3 DNA follows: TGTGCCAGCATCGGAGGGACAGGAAAGGACGAGCAGTACTTC. Translated: CASIGGTGKDEQYF.

This clone was counted once. An end of the junction does not agree with germline; a read error may underlie this. The V and J genes are TRBV5-1 and TRBJ1-1; 7 nucleotides match TRBD1. The CDR3 is made up of 13 amino acids. CDR1 is SGHRS and CDR2 is YFSETQ in the germline V gene. The CDR3 DNA follows: TGTGCCAGCAGCTTGACAGGGAGTACTGAAGCTTTCTTT. It yields the protein CASSLTGSTEAFF. The full variable domain, its missing parts supplied by reference TRBV5-1 and TRBJ1-1, is KAGVTQTPRYLIKTRGQQVTLSCSPISGHRSVSWYQQTPGQGLQFLFEYFSETQRNKGNFPGRFSGRQFSNSRSEMNVSTLELGDSALYLCASSLTGSTEAFFGQGTRLTVV.

The gene calls are TRBV5-5 and TRBJ1-3; D is undetermined. CDR1 and CDR2 from the germline V gene are SGHKS and YYEKEE (reference sequence). V lost 5 bases to trimming and J lost 0 bases, with 15 bases between them. This CDR3 has 16 residues. CDR3 in amino acids: CASRPTTEGSGNTIYF. The CDR3 DNA is TGTGCCAGCAGACCCACTACGGAAGGCTCTGGAAACACCATATATTTT. The full variable domain, in which reference TRBV5-5 and TRBJ1-3 provide the parts outside the CDR3, is DAGVTQSPTHLIKTRGQQVTLRCSPISGHKSVSWYQQVLGQGPQFIFQYYEKEERGRGNFPDRFSARQFPNYSSELNVNALLLGDSALYLCASRPTTEGSGNTIYFGEGSWLTVV.

This chain links TRBV4-1 with TRBJ2-5; no definite D call. Between the trimmed V and J ends, which lost 1 base and 2 bases, there was a span of 5 bases. Germline CDR1 and CDR2: MGHRA and YSYEKL. There are 13 residues in the CDR3. As DNA, the CDR3 is TGCGCCAGCAGCCAAGGTCCACAAGAGACCCAGTACTTC. Amino acid sequence: CASSQGPQETQYF.

The chain combines TRBV13 with TRBJ2-1; 7 bases map to TRBD1. The germline V gene has CDR1 PRHDT and CDR2 FYEKMQ (reference sequence). After removal of 1 base from V and 9 bases from J, the junction contained 12 bases not matched to a gene. The CDR3 spans 16 residues. CDR3 DNA: TGTGCCAGCAGCTTAGCTGGACAGGACGGCTTAGGTGAGCAGTTCTTC. Its protein product is CASSLAGQDGLGEQFF. Looking up the rest from reference TRBV13 and TRBJ2-1 gives the full variable domain: AAGVIQSPRHLIKEKRETATLKCYPIPRHDTVYWYQQGPGQDPQFLISFYEKMQSDKGSIPDRFSAQQFSDYHSELNMSSLELGDSALYFCASSLAGQDGLGEQFFGPGTRLTVL.

This clone has only a few counts. The V and J genes are TRBV18 and TRBJ1-5; the match to TRBD1 covers 10 bases. Trimming took 3 bases from V and 4 from J; bases not matched to a gene: 3. Per germline, CDR1 KGHSH and CDR2 LQKENI. The CDR3 has 15 amino acids. CDR3 protein: CASSPGTGVNQPQHF. The CDR3, as DNA: TGTGCCAGCTCACCGGGGACAGGGGTTAATCAGCCCCAGCATTTT.

The V and J genes are TRBV6-1 and TRBJ2-6, with 11 bases fitting TRBD1. Germline lookup yields CDR1 MNHNS and CDR2 SASEGT. The CDR3 contains 20 residues. V lost 2 bases to trimming and J lost 0 bases; unmatched junction nucleotides: 9. CDR3 coding DNA: TGTGCCAGCAGTGAACTAGGGCCGGGACAGGGGGTCTCTGGGGCCAACGTCCTGACTTTC. This codes for CASSELGPGQGVSGANVLTF.

The chain combines TRBV6-5 with TRBJ1-3; 8 bases are a match to TRBD1. The CDR3 spans 15 residues. Per the germline V gene, CDR1 is MNHEY and CDR2 is SVGAGI. Trimming cost V 6 bases and J 2 bases; bases outside gene matches: 6. The CDR3 here is CASRLQGVAGNTIYF. For the CDR3, the DNA is TGTGCCAGCAGACTACAGGGGGTTGCTGGAAACACCATATATTTT.